This entry lists 21 T cell receptor beta chains sequenced from one sample in a study of neoadjuvant nivolumab and ipilimumab in lung cancer. TCRdb's table, derived via immunoSEQ multiplex PCR, lists solely in-frame clones and lacks some. In the table there are tens of thousands of clones, approximately 82% of which are singletons. The input for sequencing was peripheral blood, taken before neoadjuvant nivolumab, alone or with ipilimumab. These TCRs come from an adult with non-small cell lung cancer.

This clone was observed a few times. The rearrangement joins TRBV19 to TRBJ2-7; 7 bases are shared with TRBD1. Germline V lookup: CDR1 LNHDA, CDR2 SQIVND (reference sequence). The CDR3 is 14 amino acids. After removal of 6 bases from V and 0 bases from J, the junction contained 5 bases not matched to a gene. CDR3 in DNA: TGTGCCAGTAGCCGCAACAGGGGCTCCTACGAGCAGTACTTC. It specifies CASSRNRGSYEQYF.

The chain links TRBV5-4 to TRBJ2-3; tentatively, D is TRBD2 (5 bases). V gave up 4 bases and J gave up 1 base, with 7 bases separating them. The CDR3 contains 13 residues. The germline V gene has CDR1 SGHNT and CDR2 YYREEE (reference sequence). This CDR3 is CASSAGGTDTQYF. In DNA form, the CDR3 reads TGTGCCAGCAGCGCGGGTGGCACAGATACGCAGTATTTT.

Only one count was recorded for this clone. The chain combines TRBV7-2 with TRBJ1-1; D might be TRBD1 (6 bases). Germline V lookup: CDR1 SGHTA, CDR2 FQGNSA. V lost 5 bases to trimming and J lost 6 bases, with 13 bases between them. The CDR3 is 13 residues long. CDR3 sequence reads: CASSPTGFSEAFF. The CDR3 DNA reads TGTGCCAGCAGCCCAACAGGGTTCTCTGAAGCTTTCTTT.

This clone showed up just a few times. This chain joins TRBV5-1 and TRBJ1-5, with D unresolved. This CDR3 contains 15 residues. CDR1 is SGHRS, CDR2 YFSETQ, per germline. V was trimmed by 1 base and J by 1 base, leaving 9 bases between them. The CDR3 DNA sequence: TGCGCCAGCAGCTTGTCAGGAGAGAGCAATCAGCCCCAGCATTTT. It specifies CASSLSGESNQPQHF.

This clone occurred once. J is TRBJ2-7 and V is TRBV28, with TRBD2 matching 9 bases. This CDR3 is 15 amino acids long. Germline V lookup: CDR1 MDHEN, CDR2 SYDVKM. J gave up 2 bases and V 3 bases, and 5 bases lay outside the gene matches. The CDR3 bases are TGTGCCAGCAGTTTCCTCCTAGCGGGAACCTACGAGCAGTACTTC. Amino acid sequence: CASSFLLAGTYEQYF.

V is TRBV9 and J is TRBJ2-6, with D possibly TRBD1 on 6 matching bases. The CDR3 has 14 amino acids. V was clipped by 3 bases and J by 7 bases, with 11 bases between them. Germline CDR1 SGDLS, CDR2 YYNGEE. CDR3 sequence reads: CASSAGTTANVLTF. CDR3 nucleotides: TGTGCCAGCAGCGCCGGGACAACAGCCAACGTCCTGACTTTC.

The chain joins TRBV14 to TRBJ2-3; D assignment may be TRBD1 or TRBD2 (5 bases each). Trimming pared 0 bases from V and 0 bases from J, leaving 13 bases between. The CDR3 is made up of 17 amino acids. Germline CDR1 and CDR2: SGHDN and FVKESK. The CDR3 sequence: CASSQEAVGLSTDTQYF. CDR3 in DNA: TGTGCCAGCAGCCAAGAAGCGGTGGGGCTTAGCACAGATACGCAGTATTTT.

The J gene is TRBJ2-5, the V gene TRBV9; D perhaps matches TRBD1 (5 bases). This CDR3 contains 13 residues. CDR1 SGDLS and CDR2 YYNGEE come from the germline V gene. Trimming left V 4 bases short and J 5 bases short, with 12 bases between. Here the CDR3 reads CASSPANRETQYF. The CDR3 nucleotides read TGTGCCAGCAGCCCGGCGAACAGGGAGACCCAGTACTTC.

The rearrangement links TRBV25-1 to TRBJ2-5, with D possibly matching TRBD2 (5 bases). Trimming left V 9 bases short and J 4 bases short, with 30 bases between. This CDR3 region has 18 residues. Germline CDR1 and CDR2: MGHDK and SYGVNS. The chain's CDR3 is CASGLLSLVDEVGETQYF. CDR3 nucleotide sequence: TGTGCCAGTGGACTCTTATCTCTAGTAGACGAGGTTGGAGAGACCCAGTACTTC.

The chain is built from TRBV7-2 and TRBJ2-3; D is undetermined. The CDR3 consists of 15 residues. The germline CDR1 and CDR2 sequences are SGHTA and FQGNSA. V was clipped by 5 bases and J by 0 bases, with 12 bases between them. CDR3 in amino acids: CASSRTGASTDTQYF. The DNA of the CDR3 is TGTGCCAGCAGCCGGACGGGCGCCAGCACAGATACGCAGTATTTT.

The chain carries TRBV12-5 and TRBJ2-1, with D possibly TRBD1 on 6 matching bases. The CDR3 runs 15 residues. Trimming took off 4 bases at V and 4 bases at J, with 14 bases between the two ends. In germline, CDR1 is LGHNT, CDR2 FRNRAP. CDR3 residues: CASGWGRQVYNEQFF. CDR3 coding DNA: TGTGCTAGTGGTTGGGGACGACAGGTTTACAATGAGCAGTTCTTC.

This clone was seen once. The chain is built from TRBV10-3 and TRBJ2-3; the D gene could be TRBD1 or TRBD2 (5 bases each). This CDR3 region has 13 residues. CDR1 and CDR2 from the germline V gene are ENHRY and SYGVKD. The V gene lost 4 bases and the J gene lost 5 bases, with 10 bases spanning the gap. The CDR3 nucleotides are TGTGCCATCAGTGTAGAGGGGAGAGATACGCAGTATTTT. Amino acids: CAISVEGRDTQYF.

The chain combines TRBV29-1 with TRBJ1-2, with TRBD1 matching over 8 bases. V lost 0 bases and J lost 5; bases outside the gene matches: 5. This CDR3 comprises 14 residues. The germline V gene encodes CDR1 SQVTM and CDR2 ANQGSEA. The CDR3 sequence is CSVEEQGARYGYTF. As DNA, the CDR3 is TGCAGCGTTGAAGAGCAGGGGGCGCGATATGGCTACACCTTC.

The V gene is TRBV30, the J gene TRBJ1-1; 8 bases align to TRBD1. J gave up 6 bases and V 0 bases, and 21 bases lay outside the gene matches. In germline, CDR1 is GTSNPN, CDR2 SVGIG (reference sequence). The CDR3 is 19 amino acids. The CDR3 region has the DNA TGTGCCTGGAGTGTTCCCGGAGAGGACAGGGTTATAAGGGGCGCTGAAGCTTTCTTT. It yields the protein CAWSVPGEDRVIRGAEAFF.

CDR3 amino acids: CASSLNGAGSEQFF. Here the CDR3 DNA reads TGCGCCAGCAGCTTGAATGGGGCAGGCAGCGAGCAGTTCTTC. The J gene is TRBJ2-1, the V gene TRBV5-1, with D maybe TRBD1 (5 bases). Per the germline V gene, CDR1 is SGHRS and CDR2 is YFSETQ. Trimming stripped 1 base from V and 10 bases from J, with 15 bases between. This CDR3 has 14 residues.

In nucleotides, the CDR3 is TGTGCCAGCTCACCTTTCCCGGGACAGAGAATGAACACTGAAGCTTTCTTT. This codes for CASSPFPGQRMNTEAFF. The chain uses TRBV18 and TRBJ1-1, with TRBD1 matching 7 bases. J was trimmed by 0 bases and V by 3 bases; bases with no gene match: 10. The CDR3 is 17 residues long. Germline values: CDR1 KGHSH, CDR2 LQKENI. The whole variable domain, remainder taken from reference TRBV18 and TRBJ1-1, is NAGVMQNPRHLVRRRGQEARLRCSPMKGHSHVYWYRQLPEEGLKFMVYLQKENIIDESGMPKERFSAEFPKEGPSILRIQQVVRGDSAAYFCASSPFPGQRMNTEAFFGQGTRLTVV.

The genes are TRBV6-6 and TRBJ2-7, with D perhaps assigned TRBD1 or TRBD2 (6 bases each). V was pared by 5 bases and J by 6 bases, with 11 bases between. In germline, CDR1 is MNHNY, CDR2 SVGAGI (reference sequence). CDR3 length: 12 amino acids. Written as DNA, the CDR3 is TGTGCCAGCAGTCTAAGGGGGGTCGAGCAGTACTTC. Protein product: CASSLRGVEQYF.

This clone came up once. The gene calls are TRBV7-2 and TRBJ2-3; D is unclear. Germline-derived CDR1 and CDR2 are SGHTA and FQGNSA. The CDR3 extends over 13 amino acids. V lost 3 bases, J lost 4 bases, and 8 bases lay in between. In nucleotides, the CDR3 is TGTGCCAGCAGCTTGGGTCAATCAGATACGCAGTATTTT. Amino acid sequence: CASSLGQSDTQYF.

The chain carries TRBV5-1 and TRBJ1-1, with 7 bases matching TRBD1. This CDR3 comprises 14 residues. CDR1 is SGHRS, CDR2 YFSETQ, per germline. V shed 4 bases and J 6 bases; nucleotides not matched to a gene: 9. CDR3 sequence reads: CASSADRVPPEAFF. The CDR3 region has the DNA TGCGCCAGCAGCGCCGACAGGGTTCCACCTGAAGCTTTCTTT.

The chain combines TRBV7-3 with TRBJ1-1; D remains unclear. This CDR3 spans 14 amino acids. The ends were cut back, 2 bases at V and 1 base at J, with 8 bases in the middle. CDR1 is SGHTA, CDR2 FQGTGA, per germline. In DNA, the CDR3 is TGTGCCAGCAGCTTATCCGTAGGGAACACTGAAGCTTTCTTT. As protein: CASSLSVGNTEAFF.

The J gene is TRBJ2-3, the V gene TRBV7-2; D possibly matches TRBD1 or TRBD2 (5 bases each). The CDR3 is 15 residues long. Germline CDR1 SGHTA, CDR2 FQGNSA. Trimming pared 6 bases from V and 0 bases from J, leaving 13 bases between. This CDR3 is CASRRGATSTDTQYF. CDR3 bases: TGTGCCAGCAGGCGAGGGGCTACTAGCACAGATACGCAGTATTTT.